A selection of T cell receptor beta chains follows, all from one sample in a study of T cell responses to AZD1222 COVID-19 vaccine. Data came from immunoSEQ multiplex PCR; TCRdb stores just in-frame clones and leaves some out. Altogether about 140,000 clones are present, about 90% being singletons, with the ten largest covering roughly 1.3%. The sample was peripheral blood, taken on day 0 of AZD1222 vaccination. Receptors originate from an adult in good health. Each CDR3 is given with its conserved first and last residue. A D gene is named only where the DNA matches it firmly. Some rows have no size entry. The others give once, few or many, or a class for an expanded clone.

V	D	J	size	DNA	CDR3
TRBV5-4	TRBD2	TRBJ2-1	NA	TGTGCCAGCAGCTCCTGGGGGGGTAGCGGAAGCTCCTACAATGAGCAGTTCTTC	CASSSWGGSGSSYNEQFF
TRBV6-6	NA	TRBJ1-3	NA	TGTGCCAGCAGGGACCAAAGGGACTATGGAAACACCATATATTTT	CASRDQRDYGNTIYF
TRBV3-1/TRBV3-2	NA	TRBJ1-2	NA	TGTGCCAGCAGCCAAGGGCCAGTCGACTATGGCTACACCTTC	CASSQGPVDYGYTF
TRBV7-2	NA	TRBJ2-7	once	TGTGCCAGCAGCTTACTGCCTACCCCCGGCGAGCAGTACTTC	CASSLLPTPGEQYF
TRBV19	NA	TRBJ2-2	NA	TGTGCCTCCGGGACCAAGAACACCGGGGAGCTGTTTTTT	CASGTKNTGELFF
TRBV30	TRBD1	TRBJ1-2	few	TGTGCCTGGATTTCGGGACAGATCTATGGCTACACCTTC	CAWISGQIYGYTF
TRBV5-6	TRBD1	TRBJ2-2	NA	TGTGCCAGCAGGGGGACAGGGAACACCGGGGAGCTGTTTTTT	CASRGTGNTGELFF
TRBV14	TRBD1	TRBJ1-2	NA	TGTGCCAGCAGCCGAGCGGGACAGGGTGAACGTGGCTACACCTTC	CASSRAGQGERGYTF
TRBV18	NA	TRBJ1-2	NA	TGTGCCAGCTCACCAAACGACAGCGTTGGGGGCTACACCTTC	CASSPNDSVGGYTF
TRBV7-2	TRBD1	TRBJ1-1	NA	TGTGCCAGCAGCTTAGGGACAGGGTGGGTCACTGAAGCTTTCTTT	CASSLGTGWVTEAFF
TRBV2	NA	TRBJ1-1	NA	TGTGCCAGCAGTGGTGCTGGGGGGAACACTGAAGCTTTCTTT	CASSGAGGNTEAFF
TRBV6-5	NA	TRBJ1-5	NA	TGTGCCAGCAGGAGGGCGGGTCAGCCCCAGCATTTT	CASRRAGQPQHF
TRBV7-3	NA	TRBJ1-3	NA	TGTGCCAGCAGCCCAGGGGTGGCAGGAAACACCATATATTTT	CASSPGVAGNTIYF
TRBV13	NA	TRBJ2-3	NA	TGTGCCAGCAGCCCGCCAACAGGGCGGCTCACAGATACGCAGTATTTT	CASSPPTGRLTDTQYF
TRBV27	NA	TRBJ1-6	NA	TGTGCCAGCAGTTTGGGCAATTCACCCCTCCACTTT	CASSLGNSPLHF
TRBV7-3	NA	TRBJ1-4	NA	TGTGCCAGCAGCTCTCGAACCGGGGAAAAACTGTTTTTT	CASSSRTGEKLFF
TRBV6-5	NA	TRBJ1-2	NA	TGTGCCAGCAGTTACCGCCCTCTGGACCTCCTCTATGGCTACACCTTC	CASSYRPLDLLYGYTF
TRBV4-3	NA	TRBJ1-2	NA	TGCGCCAGCAGCCCAGGGGCGGCCTATGGCTACACCTTC	CASSPGAAYGYTF
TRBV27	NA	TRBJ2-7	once	TGTGCCAGCAGTTTATCGCAGGAGGGGCTGCCCTACGAGCAGTACTTC	CASSLSQEGLPYEQYF
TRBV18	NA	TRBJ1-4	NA	TGTGCCAGCTCACCACGCAGAACAACTAATGAAAAACTGTTTTTT	CASSPRRTTNEKLFF
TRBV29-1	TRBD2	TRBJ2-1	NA	TGCAGCGTTGAAAGGGTGACTAGCGGGGAATTAAGCTCCTACAATGAGCAGTTCTTC	CSVERVTSGELSSYNEQFF
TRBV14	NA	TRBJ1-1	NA	TGTGCCAGCAGCCAAGAATCGGGCAGGGGTATGACTGAAGCTTTCTTT	CASSQESGRGMTEAFF
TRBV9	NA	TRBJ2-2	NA	TGTGCCAGCAGCGTTTATAACACCGGGGAGCTGTTTTTT	CASSVYNTGELFF
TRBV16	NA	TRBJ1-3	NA	TGTGCCAGCAGCTCTCACATCTCCACTGGGCAAGGTGGAAACACCATATATTTT	CASSSHISTGQGGNTIYF
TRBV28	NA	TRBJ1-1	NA	TGTGCCAGCAGTCCCGGCGGTGCCACTGAAGCTTTCTTT	CASSPGGATEAFF